These 9 T cell receptor beta chains originate from one sample sequenced in a study of T cell repertoires in aging, cancer and after chemotherapy. Rearranged V-D-J TRB sequences were amplified with a mixed TRB-A/B primer pool. TCRdb re-called the multiplex PCR reads through MiXCR, storing one row per CDR3 protein. In the table there are about 6,400 distinct CDR3 sequences, just under 30% of which are singletons. The template was genomic DNA from peripheral blood, not RNA. The sequenced material came from blood. The receptors here all came from a human donor in good health.

By proportion, this clonotype is medium-sized. The DNA of the CDR3 is TGTGCCAGTACCATGGGACTAGCGGGATCCACAGATACGCAGTATTTT. It yields the protein CASTMGLAGSTDTQYF. This sequence joins TRBV19 and TRBJ2-3, with 13 bases that match TRBD2. Germline V gene data show CDR1 as LNHDA and CDR2 as SQIVND (reference sequence). The CDR3 spans 16 residues. V was clipped by 7 bases and J by 2 bases; unmatched bases: 6.

The V call is TRBV19, the J call TRBJ1-5; D remains ambiguous. CDR1 is LNHDA, CDR2 SQIVND, per germline (reference sequence). V gave up 2 bases and J gave up 0 bases, with 11 bases separating them. The CDR3 totals 16 residues. CDR3 DNA: TGTGCCAGTAGTATAATTTTGGCATATAGCAATCAGCCCCAGCATTTT. Translating gives CASSIILAYSNQPQHF.

By share of the sample, this clonotype is medium-sized (0.01 to 0.1%). V usage is TRBV29-1 and J usage is TRBJ1-2; 9 bases fit TRBD1. Germline CDR1 SQVTM, CDR2 ANQGSEA. The CDR3 loop spans 13 amino acids. J lost 14 bases, V lost 3 bases, and 13 bases had no gene match. The CDR3 reads CSVDERDRDRLTF. For the CDR3, the DNA is TGCAGCGTTGATGAGAGGGACAGGGATCGGCTGACCTTC.

This clonotype is classed as medium-sized. The rearrangement links TRBV15 to TRBJ2-7; D might be TRBD1 or TRBD2, each matching 5 bases. The CDR3 runs 15 residues. The V end was cut by 0 bases, the J end by 5 bases, with 14 bases between. Per the germline V gene, CDR1 is LNHNV and CDR2 is YYDKDF (reference sequence). Here the CDR3 DNA reads TGTGCCACCAGCAGAGATCGGGGCCGGGCACACGAGCAGTACTTC. Amino acids: CATSRDRGRAHEQYF.

This chain uses TRBV7-2 with TRBJ2-2; TRBD1 matches at 7 bases. Germline CDR1 is SGHTA and CDR2 is FQGNSA. V was pared by 5 bases and J by 6 bases, with 6 bases of the junction left unmatched. The CDR3 is 14 residues long. This CDR3 reads CASSEGAASGELFF. CDR3 DNA: TGTGCCAGCAGCGAGGGGGCCGCATCCGGGGAGCTGTTTTTT.

This clonotype was counted between two and nine times. V and J are TRBV6-4 and TRBJ2-3; 7 nucleotides line up with TRBD2. This CDR3 is 15 amino acids long. CDR1 MRHNA and CDR2 SNTAGT come from the germline V gene. Trimming removed 5 bases from V and 0 bases from J; junction bases left unmatched: 5. The CDR3 DNA reads TGTGCCAGCAGTCCTAGCGGAACTAGCACAGATACGCAGTATTTT. Encoded protein: CASSPSGTSTDTQYF.

V and J are TRBV7-9 and TRBJ2-5, with D maybe TRBD2 (10 bases). Germline-derived CDR1 and CDR2 are SEHNR and FQNEAQ (reference sequence). V was trimmed by 7 bases and J by 5 bases, leaving 32 bases between them. The CDR3 loop spans 19 amino acids. The CDR3 DNA is TGTGCCAGCAACGCGGACAGGGGAAGGGCTAGCGGGAGCGGTGAGACCCAGTACTTC. This encodes CASNADRGRASGSGETQYF.

This clonotype has more than one count but fewer than ten. This sequence joins TRBV6-2 or TRBV6-3 and TRBJ2-3; 8 bases match TRBD2. The trim removed 5 bases at V and 3 bases at J, leaving 10 bases unmatched. The CDR3 is made up of 16 amino acids. Germline-derived CDR1 and CDR2 are MNHEY and SVGEGT. The DNA for the CDR3 is TGTGCCAGCAGTAAGCCGGTCGGGGGGGGGACAGATACGCAGTATTTT. It translates to CASSKPVGGGTDTQYF.

V and J are TRBV7-9 and TRBJ2-7; 9 bases fit TRBD1. J gave up 3 bases and V 2 bases, and 20 bases lay outside the gene matches. The V gene's germline CDR1 is SEHNR and CDR2 FQNEAQ (reference sequence). The CDR3 consists of 20 residues. In DNA form, the CDR3 reads TGTGCCAGCAGCTTACTATCGGGACAGGGCGAATCGCGAGACTACTACGAGCAGTACTTC. Translating gives CASSLLSGQGESRDYYEQYF.